This TCR beta chain was sequenced during a study of cytomegalovirus exposure and HLA in healthy donors (dated by TCRdb to 2016 to 2017). In terms of the full investigation: According to an earlier analysis of 587 of the donors, some 180 million T cells yielded roughly 110 million unique TCR beta sequences and 276 Gb of sequence data. Across some 400 genotyped donors of the cohort, an average of approximately 240,000 unique TCR beta nucleotide sequences per donor were sequenced, and roughly 18% of those sequences were non-productive. An earlier analysis of 587 of the donors used high-throughput TCR beta sequencing to judge whether each TCR beta V gene segment behaved as functional or pseudogenic. Along with the roughly 700-subject first cohort, a separate validation cohort of over a hundred different subjects was used. The study profiled the T cell repertoires of 550 to 700 subjects by immunosequencing and related them to cytomegalovirus serostatus. An early release covering roughly 640 HLA-typed donors comprised approximately 300 gigabases of sequencing data and tens of millions of unique TCR sequences. Donor age, sex, ethnicity and CMV serostatus were compiled together with the repertoire data. Among the roughly 370 genotyped donors, around 81% belonged to the genetic ancestry cluster associated with self-reported Caucasian donors. To predict cytomegalovirus infection status, the study combined high-throughput TCR immunosequencing, statistical association of individual TCRs with disease status, and machine learning. A later analysis re-analyzed previously published TCR beta repertoires from approximately 670 donors and added high-resolution HLA genotyping to study TCR occurrence patterns. The study was designed to test whether signatures of past pathogen exposure could be identified by cataloging public T cell receptors. Rather than drawing on any new phenotypic data, the later analysis identified candidate immune exposures from TCR beta sequences and the way those sequences occurred across donors. Every discovery cohort repertoire had been produced on one sequencing platform. The number of typed donors differed by locus: about 629-640 for A, B, C, DRB1 and DQB1; 500 to 550 for DQA1; around 610 for DPA1; and some 470 for DPB1. Genome-wide SNP genotypes for about three fifths of the 666 donors were used in a later genetic analysis, which treated that subset as a discovery cohort. HLA typing covered class I and class II loci at four-digit resolution. Roughly five DR-DQ haplotypes were handled as single units for association and clustering, since linkage in the cohort was strong.

At the junction V is shortened by 5 bases and J by 4 bases; bases outside the gene matches: 3. Spanning cysteine to phenylalanine, the CDR3 consists of 14 amino acids. The kept DNA is CDR3 alone, 42 bases in frame from the first base. From a lookup of the germline V gene, CDR1 and CDR2 are SNHLY and FYNNEI. The cohort consisted of 600 to 700 healthy bone marrow donors. All cohort members were sampled while nominally healthy, although unrecorded immune exposures were likely present. The donor tested CMV seronegative and was one of the 352 seronegative cohort members. Each donor provided a peripheral blood sample, and peripheral blood mononuclear cells were used for TCR beta sequencing. Genomic DNA extraction from the blood cell samples was performed with the Qiagen DNeasy Blood Extraction Kit. Library creation used the immunoSEQ multiplex PCR assay. The multiplex PCR relied on a mix of 60 forward primers for TCR Vbeta segments and 13 reverse primers for TCR Jbeta segments. Amplification of the CDR3 region of rearranged TCR beta genes was performed with a multiplex PCR assay on genomic DNA. The Illumina HiSeq System was used to sequence the amplified TCR beta libraries as 87-base-pair reads. As for the original processing: A later analysis tallied 75 million to 85 million unique TCR beta chains across the approximately 670 repertoires, and around 12 million of those chains were shared by two or more donors. Raw reads were error-corrected and collapsed into unique sequences with a nearest-neighbor algorithm that merged closely related sequences to remove PCR and sequencing errors. CDR3 sequences were aligned to IMGT reference sequences to assign V, D and J gene segments. For a sequence to be retained, a match of at least six nucleotides to both a V gene segment and a J gene segment was required. Rearrangements were classified as productive when the CDR3 lacked stop codons and remained in frame with V and J, and all other rearrangements were classified as non-productive. CDR3 was defined according to IMGT convention as the region running from the second conserved V-encoded cysteine to the conserved J-encoded phenylalanine. The earlier analysis of a few hundred of the donors excluded any sequence lacking an unambiguous match to a single V gene segment. In an earlier analysis of 450 to 700 of the donors, V segments were called functional above 56.7% productive rearrangements and were called segregating when the between-donor standard deviation exceeded 5%. To diagnose cytomegalovirus status from the catalog of TCR beta chain sequences, a statistical classification framework was built. In a later analysis, TCR nucleotide sequences were compared against IMGT/GENE-DB human TR gene sequences so that V and J genes could be assigned. Using the TCRdist pipeline, a later analysis assigned CDR3 sequences along with most-parsimonious VDJ recombination scenarios. In a later analysis, every TCR beta chain was defined by the combination of its CDR3 amino acid sequence and its V-gene family, and reads without a unique V-gene family were dropped. To address suspected cross-contamination and a sequencing artifact, a later analysis removed under 600 highly shared, low-generation-probability nucleotide sequences. For each public chain, a later analysis derived a clonal expansion index from normalized ranks of inferred template counts within each repertoire. A later analysis computed generation probabilities with a VDJ recombination model fitted to out-of-frame rearrangements, and checked the results against IGoR. In a later analysis, hypergeometric tests were used to score TCR-TCR, TCR-HLA and TCR-CMV co-occurrence, with a repertoire-size bias correction applied to TCR pairs. In a later analysis, false discovery rates were estimated by permuting HLA or CMV assignments 20 times. In a later analysis, co-occurring TCRs were grouped using DBSCAN, and TCRdist sequence similarity was added for clustering within HLA-allele-positive subsets. Co-occurrence clustering excluded repertoires with fewer than 30,000 or more than 120,000 public chains, plus five with anomalous nucleotide sharing. TCRdb stores this immuneACCESS table with in-frame sequences only. Part of the clones is absent; in the studies checked, under half of the shortfall reflects unresolved V genes, and no reason is known for the rest. D and trimming were read from the DNA, whereas the V and J calls and clone size are those reported in that table. This sample is represented by roughly 150,000 clones; 85% of them were singletons. The ten largest clones take up 1% of the sample.

Turning to this clone: Its antigen is currently not known. There are no base qualities to consult, and no much larger clone falls within one base.

Summary of the overall study and its limitations: According to a later analysis, most CMV-associated TCR beta chains appeared to be HLA-restricted, and the HLA associations seemed to be driven largely by CMV exposure. HLA typing was unavailable for some donors at each locus, so association tests used only the typed subset. In a later genetic analysis, fewer N-insertions in productive TCRs were reported among donors in an Asian-associated ancestry cluster than the approximately 710-donor mean. In a later analysis, the rate of TCR association differed among HLA loci, with DRB1 alleles having the most associated TCRs and HLA-C alleles having the fewest. Specific HLA alleles were associated with 15,000 to 20,000 TCR beta sequences at a false discovery rate of 0.05 in a later analysis. Because the 87-base-pair reads could not distinguish some IMGT-functional V segments, including TRBV6-2 and TRBV6-3, those segments were excluded. It was suggested by the authors that the approach could potentially be generalized to other disease states and immunological phenotypes. The classifier was reported to diagnose cytomegalovirus status with high specificity and sensitivity in both the original and validation cohorts. Roughly uniform sequencing depth across donors was assumed in presence/absence analyses, although this assumption may not hold. Linkage disequilibrium might explain the correlated functional status among segregating V segments, but an unknown experimental factor could not be excluded. In this cohort, only TCR beta chains were sequenced, and detectable features were limited by the absence of alpha or paired-chain data. A group of highly shared sequence variants was considered likely to be a technical artifact of the sequencing pipeline. A further reported finding was that TCR beta sequences accurately predicted the HLA-A and HLA-B alleles for most subjects in the first cohort. An earlier analysis of some 590 of the donors showed that most TCR beta V segments appeared in productive rearrangements either about 87% or about 30% of the time, which broadly matched IMGT annotations. Because counts were too low, seventeen rarely observed V segments, including chromosome 9 orphons, were excluded from the earlier analysis of 500 to 700 of the donors. Three of the identified cytomegalovirus-associated TCR beta chains were confirmed in vitro to be specific for cytomegalovirus antigens. Assigning TCR associations to individual alleles was difficult when HLA alleles, especially DR and DQ, strongly co-occurred. Compared with equally common non-associated chains, HLA-associated TCR beta chains in a later analysis were more clonally expanded and had lower generation probabilities. Immune exposure information for the cohort was limited to CMV serostatus. According to a later analysis, parvovirus B19, influenza, CMV and Epstein-Barr virus appeared linked to several top co-occurrence clusters. While some public TCRs were present in many individuals, most TCR sequences turned up only very rarely across donors. A later genetic analysis associated a missense DCLRE1C variant with V-gene and J-gene trimming of TCR beta chains, and an independent cohort replicated the association. In the study, some 160 TCR beta chains were listed as associated with cytomegalovirus.

The sequence derives from a boy younger than 10 in good health and CMV-seronegative. Sequencing used PBMCs. Here the chain combines TRBV2 and TRBJ2-7, with 12 bases matching TRBD1. The encoded CDR3 is CASSPGQGAYEQYF. The bases are TGTGCCAGCAGTCCGGGACAGGGGGCTTACGAGCAGTACTTC. When the CDR3 is completed using the reference TRBV2 and TRBJ2-7 genes on either side, the full variable domain is EPEVTQTPSHQVTQMGQEVILRCVPISNHLYFYWYRQILGQKVEFLVSFYNNEISEKSEIFDDQFSVERPDGSNFTLKIRSTKLEDSAMYFCASSPGQGAYEQYFGPGTRLTVT.